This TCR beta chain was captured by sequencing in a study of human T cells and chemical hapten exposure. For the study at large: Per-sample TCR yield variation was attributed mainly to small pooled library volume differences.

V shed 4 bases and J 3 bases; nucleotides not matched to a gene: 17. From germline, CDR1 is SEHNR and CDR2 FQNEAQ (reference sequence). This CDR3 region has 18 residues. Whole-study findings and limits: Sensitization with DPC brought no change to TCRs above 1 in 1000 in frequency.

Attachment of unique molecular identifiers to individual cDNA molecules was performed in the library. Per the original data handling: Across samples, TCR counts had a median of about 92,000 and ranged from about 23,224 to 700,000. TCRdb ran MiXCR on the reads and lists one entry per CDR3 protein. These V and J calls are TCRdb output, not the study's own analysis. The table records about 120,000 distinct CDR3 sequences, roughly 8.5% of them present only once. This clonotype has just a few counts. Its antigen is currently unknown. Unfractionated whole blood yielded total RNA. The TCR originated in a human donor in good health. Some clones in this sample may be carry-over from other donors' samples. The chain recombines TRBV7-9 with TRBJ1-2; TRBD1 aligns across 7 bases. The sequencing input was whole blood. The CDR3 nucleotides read TGTGCCAGCAGCTCCCGAGGGGCACGACAGGGTATGGACTATGGCTACACCTTC. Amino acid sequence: CASSSRGARQGMDYGYTF.